This T cell receptor beta chain was observed in a study of blood T cell repertoires in COVID-19. This clone occurred once. Assay used: immunoSEQ multiplex PCR; TCRdb lists only in-frame clones, some missing. This table has roughly 300,000 clones, 70% to 90% appearing once. With 3 bases removed from V and 5 bases from J, the gap between germline ends came to 19 bases. Germline V gene sequence: CDR1 MGHRA, CDR2 YSYEKL. CDR3 length: 17 amino acids. Sequencing was done on a sample of PBMCs or T cells enriched from blood (not recorded which). This rearrangement joins TRBV4-1 to TRBJ1-4; weak D call: TRBD1 (6 bases). This clonotype was sampled from a woman younger than 45 who had recovered from COVID-19. The CDR3 loop is CASSQAGETGRNEKLFF. CDR3 sequence (DNA): TGCGCCAGCAGCCAGGCGGGGGAAACAGGGAGGAATGAAAAACTGTTTTTT.